This T cell receptor beta chain was captured in a study of blood T cell dynamics during melanoma immunotherapy (dated by TCRdb to about 2020). A note on the overall study: All patients had metastatic melanoma and were given first-line pembrolizumab or nivolumab plus ipilimumab as standard of care in the United Kingdom. To find early correlates of response, peripheral T cell receptor repertoires were profiled in metastatic melanoma patients before and after one cycle of checkpoint inhibitor therapy. The training cohort was made up of consecutive patients, while a further independent group of patients from the same centre was pooled to form an external validation set. The full study reports these points: The study could not determine whether the T cell clones driving repertoire changes were melanoma-specific or reflected general immune activation. The relatively small sample size was acknowledged as potentially limiting generalization of the results. Patients who later achieved disease control showed a bifurcated PBMC repertoire reorganization at W3, with increased clonality or increased diversity, unlike progressors.

As encoded in the germline V gene, CDR1 is SQVTM while CDR2 is ANQGSEA. The CDR3 runs 15 residues from the cysteine to the phenylalanine. The kept DNA is CDR3 alone, 45 bases in frame from the first base. From V the trimming removes 4 bases and from J it removes 2 bases, while the gene matches leave 6 bases of the junction unaccounted for. Notes on this clone: Its recognized antigen is unknown. Nothing much larger sits one base from this clone, and base qualities are not available.

Per the publication, the time point label means: week 3, after first cycle of checkpoint inhibitor. Blood was sampled before treatment (T0) and at week 3 (W3), after the first cycle of checkpoint blockade. Except for two patients with rapid clinical progression, response was assessed 12 weeks after the first infusion by RECIST 1.1; disease control meant complete response, partial response or stable disease. Patients with prior systemic cancer treatment, concomitant immunosuppressant therapy or synchronous other active malignancies were excluded. To track both circulating cells and T cell turnover, TCR beta was sequenced from bulk PBMC as well as from plasma cell-free DNA. Lymphoprep and SepMate tubes were used to isolate PBMC from blood, and red cell lysis was then performed. QIAamp DNA Blood Mini kits were used to extract DNA from PBMC and from sorted T cell subsets. Every bulk PBMC sample was loaded with the same fixed amount of roughly 360 ng of DNA. Following the manufacturer instructions, the immunoSEQ TCRb Assay kit was used to amplify TCR beta CDR3 sequences from genomic DNA. The KAPA Library Quantification Kit for Illumina platforms was used to quantify pooled libraries by qPCR. Pooled libraries were sequenced on an Illumina NextSeq 500, clustered at about 0.55-1.1 pM. Regarding the original processing steps: The TCR data were analyzed using immunoSEQ ANALYZER and the R LymphoSeq package. A rearrangement efficiency score was calculated as productive divided by the sum of productive and non-productive CDR3 sequences. Within each patient, timepoints were compared pairwise for clonality, measured with the Gini coefficient, and for diversity, measured with the Renyi index at alpha=1. In LymphoSeq, clonal relatedness was computed with an edit distance of 3 and repertoire similarity was computed with the Bhattacharyya coefficient. Linear discriminant analysis on week-3 changes in clonality and diversity was built with the R MASS and caret packages to classify response. Imported from immuneACCESS, the table was reduced by TCRdb to in-frame sequences with V and J called. These copies leave out some clones; in studies compared against another copy, an unresolved V gene accounts for under half, and the cause of the remainder is not known. D and trimming were read from the DNA, whereas the V and J calls and clone size are those reported in that table. Recorded for this sample are about 7,000 clones; roughly 81% of them occurred a single time. Clones ranked in the top ten supply 30% to 35% of the sample.

The chain couples TRBV29-1 to TRBJ2-4; TRBD1 lines up with 9 middle nucleotides. The sample was blood, taken from a patient treated with checkpoint blockade. The source of this sequence is a human donor with melanoma. Some clones in this sample may be carry-over from other donors' samples. CDR3 sequence: CSVVVQGASKNIQYF. In nucleotides, the sequence is TGCAGCGTTGTTGTACAGGGGGCTTCCAAAAACATTCAGTACTTC. Supplemented by the reference TRBV29-1 and TRBJ2-4 proteins around the CDR3, the complete variable domain is SAVISQKPSRDICQRGTSLTIQCQVDSQVTMMFWYRQQPGQSLTLIATANQGSEATYESGFVIDKFPISRPNLTFSTLTVSNMSPEDSSIYLCSVVVQGASKNIQYFGAGTRLSVL.